The subject of this entry is one T cell receptor beta chain. Its antigen remains unknown. Clones were sequenced by immunoSEQ multiplex PCR, and TCRdb holds only the in-frame ones, with some missing. The table has some 130,000 clones, 80% to 90% seen once; the top ten hold more than 20%. The length of the CDR3 is 15 residues. Germline-derived CDR1 and CDR2 are LNHNV and YYDKDF (reference sequence). The V end lost 0 bases, the J end lost 4 bases, and 13 bases lay between the germline ends. The sample belongs to a study of T cell responses to AZD1222 COVID-19 vaccine. Study-wide context: Combined were second doses at about 4 or about 12 weeks. Study-wide points: Females outnumbered males among donors, who were mostly white British; clonal diversity was possibly underestimated. None of the repertoires were sampled until the peak T cell response had passed. Spike was spanned by vaccine-associated CD4 TCRs, which were dominant at 160-218 and 743-854.

The chain has TRBV15 and TRBJ2-7; D not resolved. Sequencing used peripheral blood, obtained on day 0 of AZD1222 vaccination. The TCR originated in an adult in good health. The CDR3 sequence is CATSRDLVGWYEQYF. CDR3 in DNA: TGTGCCACCAGCAGAGATCTTGTAGGGTGGTACGAGCAGTACTTC.